This T cell receptor (beta chain) was documented in a study of radiotherapy plus CTLA-4 blockade in lung cancer (dated by TCRdb to between 2018 and 2020). Looking at the study overall: Objective responses were observed in 15% to 20% of enrolled patients, and disease control was achieved in approximately 29%. Paper-wide results and their limitations: TCR clones derived from tumors expanded in peripheral blood after treatment with radiotherapy and ipilimumab. The strongest predictors of response were reported to be early dynamic shifts in blood T cell clones along with a rise in serum interferon-beta following radiation.

In this study, focal radiation therapy paired with CTLA-4 blockade (ipilimumab) was tested in patients who had chemo-refractory metastatic non-small-cell lung cancer. The germline V gene encodes CDR1 LNHDA and CDR2 SQIVND (reference sequence). V ends up 5 bases short and J 6 bases short, with an unmatched junction base count of 1. Including cysteine and phenylalanine, the CDR3 has 11 amino acids. Only the CDR3 DNA is retained, 33 bases long and in frame from the first base. Receptor libraries were prepared by the immunoSEQ multiplex PCR assay. What TCRdb holds here is the immuneACCESS table cut down to in-frame rearrangements. Part of the clones is not present; checked against another copy, under half of the missing clones reflect an unresolved V gene, and the others are unexplained. For this sample there are roughly 120,000 clones; approximately 77% appear just once. The ten largest make up 2.5% to 3.5% of the sample.

Details on this clone: Its antigen remains unidentified. Qualities for individual bases were not recorded, and no much larger clone is one base off.

The receptor was isolated from a human donor with non-small cell lung cancer that progressed on radiotherapy plus ipilimumab. Some clones in this sample may be carry-over from other donors' samples. This material consisted of peripheral blood, taken from a patient treated with radiotherapy plus ipilimumab. The rearranged segments are TRBV19 and TRBJ2-7; 7 middle bases align to TRBD2. The DNA reads as follows: TGTGCCAGTAGTCGGGGGGTCGAGCAGTACTTC. It encodes CASSRGVEQYF.